Listed below are T cell receptor beta chains from one sample, sequenced in a study of blood T cell repertoires in COVID-19. Generated by immunoSEQ multiplex PCR, the TCRdb table keeps only in-frame clones and is missing some. The data contain more than 60,000 clones, about 89% of them singletons. Specimen: peripheral blood. The receptors shown here come from a man aged 55-75 years with acute or convalescent COVID-19. CDR3s include the opening cysteine and the closing phenylalanine or tryptophan.

J: TRBJ1-4; V: TRBV29-1; CDR3: CSVGEEYGEKLFF
J: TRBJ2-1; V: TRBV16; CDR3: CASSQLTGNEQFF
J: TRBJ2-5; V: TRBV7-2; CDR3: CASSLGSSWETQYF
J: TRBJ2-7; V: TRBV18; CDR3: CASSPGASGLYEQYF
J: TRBJ1-2; V: TRBV12-3/TRBV12-4; CDR3: CASSKTGPGYTF
J: TRBJ1-2; V: TRBV28; CDR3: CASSATSLRGRIYGYTF
J: TRBJ1-1; V: TRBV27; CDR3: CASSLRGNTEAFF
J: TRBJ2-7; V: TRBV2; CDR3: CASSPPTSGVPYEQYF
J: TRBJ2-3; V: TRBV11-2; CDR3: CASSLELSGTQYF
J: TRBJ2-7; V: TRBV6-2/TRBV6-3; CDR3: CASSLRKQGDEQYF
J: TRBJ1-1; V: TRBV11-2; CDR3: CASSLVEDGTEAFF
J: TRBJ1-1; V: TRBV4-3; CDR3: CASSPGQGYAEAFF
J: TRBJ2-5; V: TRBV5-6; CDR3: CASSLAKQGGETQYF
J: TRBJ1-2; V: TRBV12-3/TRBV12-4; CDR3: CASSFPDRVGYTF
J: TRBJ1-3; V: TRBV7-8; CDR3: CASISRPSDRLSGNTIYF
J: TRBJ1-4; V: TRBV6-1; CDR3: CASSEGWTDEKLFF
J: TRBJ1-2; V: TRBV11-2; CDR3: CASSLGTGNFGYTF
J: TRBJ2-7; V: TRBV5-1; CDR3: CASSSGEGLSYEQYF
J: TRBJ2-5; V: TRBV7-8; CDR3: CASSLIRLAVQETQYF
J: TRBJ2-1; V: TRBV7-2; CDR3: CASSPEMGLHEQFF
J: TRBJ2-6; V: TRBV11-3; CDR3: CASSPGPWGPSGANVLTF
J: TRBJ2-1; V: TRBV5-8; CDR3: CASSRAGTSGGTYNEQFF
J: TRBJ1-5; V: TRBV19; CDR3: CASIPSGGRSNQPQHF
J: TRBJ2-5; V: TRBV30; CDR3: CAWIGRPPRETQYF
J: TRBJ2-5; V: TRBV6-2/TRBV6-3; CDR3: CASSPYGTAMQETQYF
J: TRBJ2-5; V: TRBV2; CDR3: CASSPTGGKTQYF
J: TRBJ1-1; V: TRBV18; CDR3: CASSPEEGRGDTEAFF
J: TRBJ1-4; V: TRBV7-2; CDR3: CASSLVGGLNEKLFF
J: TRBJ2-1; V: TRBV9; CDR3: CASSVEFISSGGFYNEQFF
J: TRBJ1-1; V: TRBV5-6; CDR3: CASSPGDLNTEAFF
J: TRBJ1-2; V: TRBV14; CDR3: CASSPRQGDLGYGYTF
J: TRBJ2-1; V: TRBV7-3; CDR3: CASARDRSYNEQFF